The following is a T cell receptor beta chain sequence with its context. Its antigen is still unknown. This entry is derived from a study of cytomegalovirus exposure and HLA in healthy donors. Study context: Of several hundred genotyped donors, around 86% grouped in the Caucasian-associated ancestry cluster.

Vbeta (60) and Jbeta (13) primers were used in the PCR. TCRdb's table, derived via immunoSEQ multiplex PCR, lists solely in-frame clones and lacks some. Among around 190,000 clones listed, approximately 85% were seen once. Study conclusions and caveats: HLA-A and HLA-B allele assignments for most subjects were reportedly predicted accurately using TCR beta sequences. Sequencing likely produced, as an artifact, a cluster of highly shared sequence variants. Analysis was performed later, and it showed HLA-associated TCR beta chains to be more clonally expanded than equally common others.

The specimen was PBMCs. The source of this sequence is a woman between 50 and 59 years old in good health and CMV-seronegative.

The CDR3 spells CASSSGALYEQYF. CDR3 bases: TGCGCCAGCAGCTCAGGGGCCCTTTACGAGCAGTACTTC. The V gene is TRBV4-1, the J gene TRBJ2-7; a possible D gene is TRBD1 (6 bases). V lost 5 bases, J lost 4 bases, and 12 bases lay in between. CDR3 length equals 13 residues. Per germline, CDR1 MGHRA and CDR2 YSYEKL.